These 15 T cell receptor beta chains came from one sample sequenced in a study of blood T cell repertoires in COVID-19. The method was immunoSEQ multiplex PCR; TCRdb's version includes in-frame clones alone and lacks a portion of them. The sample lists a few hundred thousand clones, under 90% occurring once. Source material: PBMCs or T cells enriched from blood (not recorded which). These TCRs come from a woman aged 60 to 75 who had recovered from COVID-19.

The V gene is TRBV19, the J gene TRBJ2-7, with 7 nucleotides matching TRBD1. The CDR3 covers 16 residues. The V segment lost 5 bases and the J segment 6 bases; nucleotides outside the gene matches: 16. The germline V gene encodes CDR1 LNHDA and CDR2 SQIVND (reference sequence). This CDR3 is CASSSRDRGRRVEQYF. The CDR3 DNA reads TGTGCCAGTAGTTCCCGGGACAGAGGACGAAGGGTCGAGCAGTACTTC. The complete variable domain, with remaining parts taken from reference TRBV19 and TRBJ2-7, reads DGGITQSPKYLFRKEGQNVTLSCEQNLNHDAMYWYRQDPGQGLRLIYYSQIVNDFQKGDIAEGYSVSREKKESFPLTVTSAQKNPTAFYLCASSSRDRGRRVEQYFGPGTRLTVT.

The chain is built from TRBV6-5 and TRBJ2-1; 7 bases are a match to TRBD1. The J segment lost 5 bases and the V segment lost 6 bases, leaving 7 bases of the junction unmatched. The CDR3 has 14 residues. CDR1 is MNHEY and CDR2 is SVGAGI in the germline V gene. In nucleotides, the CDR3 is TGTGCCAGCAGACGGGGACAGTTCAACAATGAGCAGTTCTTC. This sequence encodes CASRRGQFNNEQFF.

This clone was seen once. This chain links TRBV7-8 with TRBJ1-3, with D possibly being TRBD1 (5 bases). CDR3 length equals 15 residues. Germline V gene data show CDR1 as SGHVS and CDR2 as FQNEAQ. Trimming left V 6 bases short and J 3 bases short, with 15 bases between. CDR3 nucleotide sequence: TGTGCCAGCAGTTTCAATCAGGGTTATGGAAACACCATATATTTT. The encoded protein is CASSFNQGYGNTIYF.

This chain links TRBV6-5 with TRBJ2-7, with TRBD1 identical over 9 bases. V was clipped by 6 bases and J by 7 bases; unmatched bases: 13. CDR1 and CDR2 from the germline V gene are MNHEY and SVGAGI. CDR3 length: 15 amino acids. The CDR3 loop is CASRAGDRAPGEQYF. CDR3 nucleotide sequence: TGTGCCAGCAGGGCAGGGGACAGGGCACCGGGGGAGCAGTACTTC.

The chain combines TRBV7-9 with TRBJ1-2, with a possible D match to TRBD1 (5 bases). Looked up from germline, CDR1 is SEHNR and CDR2 is FQNEAQ (reference sequence). The CDR3 is 11 residues long. Trimming stripped 2 bases from V and 9 bases from J, with 7 bases between. The CDR3 loop reads CASSLSGSYTF. The CDR3 DNA reads TGTGCCAGCAGCTTATCAGGGAGCTACACCTTC.

This rearrangement joins TRBV6-5 to TRBJ2-5; 7 bases map to TRBD1. The trim removed 7 bases at V and 2 bases at J, leaving 7 bases unmatched. Germline V gives CDR1 MNHEY, CDR2 SVGAGI. This CDR3 is built from 14 residues. The CDR3 is CASNFQGVQETQYF. The CDR3 coding sequence is TGTGCCAGCAACTTCCAGGGGGTTCAAGAGACCCAGTACTTC.

The J gene is TRBJ2-1, the V gene TRBV19, with 7 bases matching TRBD1. V shed 3 bases and J 6 bases; nucleotides not matched to a gene: 14. The CDR3 loop spans 17 amino acids. The germline V gene encodes CDR1 LNHDA and CDR2 SQIVND (reference sequence). CDR3 residues: CASSISIRAGGTNEQFF. Here the CDR3 DNA reads TGTGCCAGTAGTATCAGTATTAGGGCAGGGGGTACCAATGAGCAGTTCTTC. Full variable domain (rest looked up from reference TRBV19 and TRBJ2-1): DGGITQSPKYLFRKEGQNVTLSCEQNLNHDAMYWYRQDPGQGLRLIYYSQIVNDFQKGDIAEGYSVSREKKESFPLTVTSAQKNPTAFYLCASSISIRAGGTNEQFFGPGTRLTVL.

This clone was counted only a few times. J is TRBJ2-1 and V is TRBV6-4; 8 positions match TRBD2. This CDR3 region has 14 residues. The V segment lost 6 bases and the J segment 5 bases; nucleotides outside the gene matches: 6. Germline V CDR1 and CDR2: MRHNA, SNTAGT. The CDR3 reads CASSFSGINNEQFF. In DNA form, the CDR3 reads TGTGCCAGCAGCTTTAGCGGGATTAACAATGAGCAGTTCTTC.

As concerns this clone: A much larger clone lies one base from this, so it may be a read error. CDR3: CASSPQGSNQPQHF. In DNA, the CDR3 is TGTGCCAGCAGCCCACAGGGAAGCAATCAGCCCCAGCATTTT. The chain is built from TRBV9 and TRBJ1-5, with D possibly being TRBD1 (6 bases). CDR3 length: 14 amino acids. The V and J ends lost 4 bases and 1 base respectively, with 9 bases between them. Germline CDR1 and CDR2: SGDLS and YYNGEE.

The rearrangement uses TRBV5-1 and TRBJ2-3, with 12 bases matching TRBD2. V was clipped by 2 bases and J by 0 bases; unmatched bases: 7. The length of the CDR3 is 18 residues. Looked up from germline, CDR1 is SGHRS and CDR2 is YFSETQ. CDR3 protein: CASSLFLAGGTSTDTQYF. The CDR3 region has the DNA TGCGCCAGCAGCTTATTTCTAGCGGGGGGGACGAGCACAGATACGCAGTATTTT.

In this sample, this clone turned up a few times. The chain is built from TRBV29-1 and TRBJ1-1, with 9 bases that match TRBD1. Germline V gene lookup returns CDR1 SQVTM and CDR2 ANQGSEA. The CDR3 has 15 residues. The J segment lost 0 bases and the V segment lost 7 bases, leaving 9 bases of the junction unmatched. CDR3 region: CSAEPGQGLNTEAFF. As DNA, the CDR3 is TGCAGCGCAGAACCGGGACAGGGTCTGAACACTGAAGCTTTCTTT.

The J gene is TRBJ1-1, the V gene TRBV9; perhaps TRBD1 as D (5 bases). This CDR3 comprises 13 residues. V lost 2 bases to trimming and J lost 3 bases, with 8 bases between them. From germline, CDR1 is SGDLS and CDR2 YYNGEE. CDR3 amino acids: CASSVLQDTEAFF. DNA for the CDR3: TGTGCCAGCAGCGTCCTACAGGACACTGAAGCTTTCTTT.

The V call is TRBV19, the J call TRBJ1-1, with no clear D. Germline CDR1 reads LNHDA; CDR2 reads SQIVND (reference sequence). V was cut by 4 bases and J by 6 bases, with 15 bases left in between. This CDR3 is 14 amino acids long. The CDR3: CASSSDGVRSEAFF. The CDR3 DNA reads as TGTGCCAGTAGTAGCGACGGGGTTCGGTCTGAAGCTTTCTTT.

This sequence joins TRBV3-1 (or the pseudogene TRBV3-2) and TRBJ1-1; D ambiguous. V lost 4 bases and J lost 0, with 12 bases in between. Germline V gene data show CDR1 as LGHDT and CDR2 as YNNKEL (reference sequence). There are 15 residues in the CDR3. CDR3 protein: CASSRGGGMNTEAFF. The CDR3 nucleotides read TGTGCCAGCAGCCGGGGAGGAGGGATGAACACTGAAGCTTTCTTT.

The rearrangement joins TRBV2 to TRBJ2-3, with 8 bases that match TRBD1. The CDR3 totals 14 residues. CDR1 SNHLY and CDR2 FYNNEI come from the germline V gene. V trimming: 5 bases; J trimming: 8 bases; junction bases outside the gene matches: 9. CDR3 sequence reads: CASSQGQVRGTQYF. The CDR3 nucleotides are TGTGCCAGCAGTCAGGGACAGGTCAGGGGTACGCAGTATTTT.